What follows are 13 T cell receptor beta chains derived from one specimen sequenced in a study of technical replicates of blood from several donors. Method: immunoSEQ multiplex PCR; TCRdb's copy keeps in-frame clones and lacks some. The sample comprises about 70,000 clones, about nine tenths of which are singletons, and around 0.37% rests with the top ten. The source material was T cells isolated from PBMCs. These receptors all stem from a human donor in good health.

CDR3 nucleotides: TGTGCCAGCAGCTTAGAGCCAGGGGGCCATGAAAAACTGTTTTTT. Translated: CASSLEPGGHEKLFF. The chain carries TRBV11-2 and TRBJ1-4, with 8 nucleotides matching TRBD1. This CDR3 contains 15 residues. The germline gives CDR1 SGHAT, CDR2 FQNNGV. V shed 0 bases, J shed 6 bases, and the junction held 3 bases outside the gene matches.

This chain connects TRBV10-3 to TRBJ1-2; D might be TRBD1 (6 bases). Germline V lookup: CDR1 ENHRY, CDR2 SYGVKD. V was clipped by 7 bases and J by 6 bases, with 18 bases between them. The CDR3 is made up of 14 amino acids. CDR3 in DNA: TGTGCCATCAACGGGGGGCTACAGGTCCATGGCTACACCTTC. Translating it yields CAINGGLQVHGYTF.

This sequence joins TRBV11-3 and TRBJ2-1; D remains unclear. Germline V CDR1 and CDR2: SGHNT, YENEEA. With 4 bases removed from V and 9 bases from J, the gap between germline ends came to 13 bases. The CDR3 length is 13 residues. The CDR3 region is CASSSIEALEQFF. In nucleotides, the CDR3 is TGTGCCAGCAGCTCCATCGAGGCTCTTGAGCAGTTCTTC.

The chain carries TRBV5-5 and TRBJ2-7; possible D gene TRBD2, 5 bases. CDR1 and CDR2 from the germline V gene are SGHKS and YYEKEE (reference sequence). V lost 3 bases, J lost 7 bases, and 17 bases lay in between. The CDR3 sequence is 14 residues long. The CDR3 loop is CASSSPVKEEEQYF. The CDR3 DNA reads as TGTGCCAGCAGCTCCCCTGTCAAGGAGGAAGAGCAGTACTTC. Together with reference TRBV5-5 and TRBJ2-7, the CDR3 gives the full variable domain: DAGVTQSPTHLIKTRGQQVTLRCSPISGHKSVSWYQQVLGQGPQFIFQYYEKEERGRGNFPDRFSARQFPNYSSELNVNALLLGDSALYLCASSSPVKEEEQYFGPGTRLTVT.

The V gene is TRBV30, the J gene TRBJ1-5, with D unclear. CDR1 and CDR2 (germline): GTSNPN, SVGIG (reference sequence). The CDR3 covers 15 residues. Trimming removed 3 bases from V and 3 bases from J, with 15 bases in between. The CDR3 reads CAWSAGSGNNQPQHF. The CDR3 DNA reads as TGTGCCTGGAGCGCAGGTAGTGGAAACAATCAGCCCCAGCATTTT.

The J gene is TRBJ1-2, the V gene TRBV7-9; maybe TRBD1 (5 bases). Trimming took 3 bases from V and 6 from J, leaving 17 bases between them. The CDR3 has 15 residues. Germline values: CDR1 SEHNR, CDR2 FQNEAQ (reference sequence). The CDR3 region has the DNA TGTGCCAGCAGCTTTTATGCAGGGATCACGGATGGCTACACCTTC. This encodes CASSFYAGITDGYTF.

This clone was seen a handful of times. The chain employs TRBV5-1 and TRBJ2-7; 9 bases are shared with TRBD2. The V and J ends lost 5 bases and 1 base, in that order; junction bases with no gene match: 4. The germline gives CDR1 SGHRS, CDR2 YFSETQ. This CDR3 region has 14 residues. The CDR3 DNA reads as TGCGCCAGCAGTGTTACTAGCGGGTCCTACGAGCAGTACTTC. Its protein product is CASSVTSGSYEQYF.

The chain uses TRBV7-6 and TRBJ2-2; TRBD1 matches 7 bases. CDR1 and CDR2 (germline): SGHVS, FNYEAQ. The V and J ends lost 1 base and 7 bases, in that order; junction bases with no gene match: 3. The CDR3 length is 14 residues. In DNA form, the CDR3 reads TGTGCCAGCAGCTTAGAGACAGGGCTCGGGGAGCTGTTTTTT. Protein product: CASSLETGLGELFF.

The genes are TRBV28 and TRBJ2-5; 7 positions match TRBD1. This CDR3 is built from 14 residues. Trimming removed 5 bases from V and 5 bases from J; junction bases left unmatched: 8. Germline V gives CDR1 MDHEN, CDR2 SYDVKM. In nucleotides, the CDR3 is TGTGCCAGCAGTCCCACAGGGGATCGGGAGACCCAGTACTTC. It codes for CASSPTGDRETQYF.

The chain joins TRBV5-1 to TRBJ2-7, with D possibly TRBD2 on 5 matching bases. This CDR3 is built from 15 residues. V lost 0 bases and J lost 4, with 14 bases in between. Germline CDR1 and CDR2: SGHRS and YFSETQ. CDR3 loop: CASSLGGVGAYEQYF. CDR3 bases: TGCGCCAGCAGCTTGGGGGGAGTGGGAGCATACGAGCAGTACTTC.

The chain carries TRBV25-1 and TRBJ2-2; 10 bases align to TRBD1. Germline CDR1 MGHDK, CDR2 SYGVNS. This CDR3 comprises 15 residues. J gave up 7 bases and V 6 bases, and 8 bases lay outside the gene matches. Here the CDR3 reads CASSRLTGGGGELFF. DNA for the CDR3: TGTGCCAGCAGCCGCCTGACAGGGGGCGGCGGGGAGCTGTTTTTT.

J is TRBJ2-1 and V is TRBV4-3; 8 bases line up with TRBD2. The V gene end was trimmed by 0 bases and the J gene end by 7 bases; junction bases not matched to a gene: 5. The CDR3 length is 15 residues. CDR1 LGHNA and CDR2 YSLEER come from the germline V gene. The CDR3 protein is CASSQDREGKNEQFF. As DNA, the CDR3 is TGCGCCAGCAGCCAAGATCGGGAGGGTAAGAATGAGCAGTTCTTC.

CDR3 DNA sequence: TGTGCCAGCAGCCAAGACCGGGGAACCTACGAGCAGTACTTC. Translating gives CASSQDRGTYEQYF. The chain carries TRBV4-2 and TRBJ2-7; TRBD2 is a possible D gene (5 bases). V lost 0 bases and J lost 2, with 8 bases in between. The CDR3 has 14 amino acids. The germline CDR1 and CDR2 sequences are LGHNA and YNFKEQ.